The TCR beta chain under discussion was sequenced for a study of patients and donors after allogeneic stem cell transplantation. There are a few counts of this clonotype. This CDR3 spans 14 amino acids. Germline V CDR1 and CDR2: DFQATT, SNEGSKA (reference sequence). Between the trimmed V and J ends, which lost 3 bases and 3 bases, there was a span of 14 bases. TCRdb reprocessed the RT-PCR reads with MiXCR, giving one entry per CDR3 protein. The table records about 960,000 distinct CDR3 sequences, 15% to 20% of them present only once. The sequence derives from a human donor who was either an allogeneic HSCT recipient or a stem cell or donor lymphocyte infusion donor (not recorded which). It is not recorded whose cells these are; they may come from a transplant donor. The chain uses TRBV20-1 and TRBJ1-1; D is possibly TRBD1 (5 bases). Sequencing was performed on blood, either unsorted or a sorted T cell fraction (not recorded which). The CDR3 is CSARAQGSDTEAFF. CDR3 in DNA: TGCAGTGCTAGGGCCCAGGGCAGTGACACTGAAGCTTTCTTT.